Following are 17 T cell receptor beta chains from one sample sequenced in a study of human T cells and chemical hapten exposure. The time point was: patch test 1, 2 weeks after DPC sensitization. As to treatment: therapeutic diphenylcyclopropenone sensitization with weekly scalp DPC. One entry per CDR3 protein results from TCRdb running MiXCR on the RACE reads. Of under 200,000 distinct CDR3 sequences listed, roughly 14% are singletons. This material consisted of whole blood, taken in connection with sensitization to the hapten diphenylcyclopropenone (DPC). The receptors shown here come from a woman in her 30s with alopecia areata. Some clones in this sample may be carry-over from other donors' samples.

The chain has TRBV20-1 and TRBJ2-3; TRBD2 might be the D (7 bases). CDR1 and CDR2 (germline): DFQATT, SNEGSKA (reference sequence). The CDR3 is 15 residues long. V gave up 8 bases and J gave up 0 bases, with 18 bases separating them. This CDR3 reads CSHPEGGLSTDTQYF. The CDR3, as DNA: TGCAGTCACCCAGAGGGGGGGCTCAGCACAGATACGCAGTATTTT.

This clonotype was seen a few times. The V and J genes are TRBV20-1 and TRBJ2-5; D may be TRBD2 (5 bases). V lost 3 bases to trimming and J lost 4 bases, with 15 bases between them. This CDR3 region has 14 residues. Germline V gives CDR1 DFQATT, CDR2 SNEGSKA (reference sequence). The CDR3 nucleotides are TGCAGTGCTAGGTCTCGGCTAGCCCGAGAGACCCAGTACTTC. Protein product: CSARSRLARETQYF.

A few counts support this clonotype. The genes are TRBV6-2 or TRBV6-3 and TRBJ1-1, with D unclear. V was cut by 8 bases and J by 2 bases, with 6 bases left in between. The length of the CDR3 is 11 residues. Germline V gene data show CDR1 as MNHEY and CDR2 as SVGEGT. The CDR3 spells CASLENTEAFF. CDR3 sequence (DNA): TGTGCCAGCCTAGAAAACACTGAAGCTTTCTTT.

This rearrangement joins TRBV2 to TRBJ1-4, with D maybe TRBD1 (5 bases). The V end lost 6 bases, the J end lost 0 bases, and 14 bases lay between the germline ends. The CDR3 contains 16 residues. From germline, CDR1 is SNHLY and CDR2 FYNNEI. The CDR3 DNA follows: TGTGCCAGCAGAGAGGTCAGGGCCCCAACTAATGAAAAACTGTTTTTT. Translation: CASREVRAPTNEKLFF.

This clonotype was seen ten or more times. The rearrangement uses TRBV19 and TRBJ1-5; 8 positions match TRBD1. The CDR3 spans 16 residues. Germline loops: CDR1 LNHDA, CDR2 SQIVND (reference sequence). Losses at the gene ends were 3 bases for V and 5 bases for J; bases not matched to a gene: 9. This CDR3 is CASSMGDRGVYQPQHF. The DNA for the CDR3 is TGTGCCAGTAGTATGGGTGACAGGGGCGTTTATCAGCCCCAGCATTTT.

This clonotype occurred a few times. The junction and the germline gene differ at one end; a read error may be behind it. The genes are TRBV7-6 and TRBJ1-6; 12 nucleotides align to TRBD1. The CDR3 length is 18 residues. Germline V gene sequence: CDR1 SGHVS, CDR2 FNYEAQ. CDR3 nucleotides: TGTGCCAGCAGATTAGCCTCGGGACAGGGGGCGAATAATTCACCCCTCCACTTT. Protein sequence: CASRLASGQGANNSPLHF.

This clonotype was detected only a few times. The gene calls are TRBV11-2 and TRBJ2-1; D gene uncertain. This CDR3 spans 16 amino acids. The ends were cut back, 1 base at V and 4 bases at J, with 14 bases in the middle. CDR1 and CDR2 from the germline V gene are SGHAT and FQNNGV. The CDR3 sequence is CASSLGDWRHYNEQFF. In DNA form, the CDR3 reads TGTGCCAGCAGCTTAGGAGATTGGCGTCATTACAATGAGCAGTTCTTC.

The CDR3 DNA reads as TGTGCCAGCAGCGTAGACGGGGGCACCGGGGAGCTGTTTTTT. This sequence encodes CASSVDGGTGELFF. This rearrangement joins TRBV9 to TRBJ2-2; TRBD2 might be the D (6 bases). The CDR3 is 14 residues long. The V gene's germline CDR1 is SGDLS and CDR2 YYNGEE. V lost 0 bases, J lost 4 bases, and 7 bases lay in between.

In its sample, this clonotype was seen a few times. J is TRBJ1-5 and V is TRBV7-2; D is unclear. This CDR3 is built from 13 residues. Per germline, CDR1 SGHTA and CDR2 FQGNSA. V dropped 0 bases and J dropped 5 bases, with 5 bases sitting between them. As DNA, the CDR3 is TGTGCCAGCAGCTTAGCGGAGTATCAGCCCCAGCATTTT. This encodes CASSLAEYQPQHF.

In the case of this clonotype: At one end, the junction sequence differs from germline, possibly due to a read error. This rearrangement joins TRBV2 to TRBJ2-1, with unresolved D. CDR1 and CDR2 from the germline V gene are SNHLY and FYNNEI. The CDR3 runs 11 residues. The CDR3, as DNA: TGTGCCAGCAGGAGTTGGACCACCGGTTTTTTC. Translation: CASRSWTTGFF.

The chain employs TRBV18 and TRBJ1-3; no clear D gene. V was clipped by 4 bases and J by 0 bases, with 10 bases between them. CDR1 is KGHSH, CDR2 LQKENI, per germline. This CDR3 region has 15 residues. The CDR3 sequence is CASSLQRLSGNTIYF. Here the CDR3 DNA reads TGTGCCAGCTCACTTCAGAGACTCTCTGGAAACACCATATATTTT.

This clonotype was seen many times. V and J are TRBV4-2 and TRBJ1-2, with D uncertain. Germline V lookup: CDR1 LGHNA, CDR2 YNFKEQ. The V end was cut by 0 bases, the J end by 0 bases, with 14 bases between. The CDR3 sequence is 17 residues long. The chain's CDR3 is CASSQESSLRSNYGYTF. The DNA for the CDR3 is TGTGCCAGCAGCCAAGAATCTAGCTTGCGGTCTAACTATGGCTACACCTTC.

The rearrangement links TRBV28 to TRBJ1-1; D is unclear. V lost 8 bases and J lost 3, with 16 bases in between. The CDR3 extends over 14 amino acids. Germline CDR1 reads MDHEN; CDR2 reads SYDVKM. CDR3 DNA: TGTGCCAGCCTTTCGCCGGGCGGTTACACTGAAGCTTTCTTT. As protein: CASLSPGGYTEAFF.

The genes are TRBV20-1 and TRBJ2-7, with D unclear. The V gene lost 5 bases and the J gene lost 2 bases, with 7 bases spanning the gap. Germline CDR1 and CDR2: DFQATT and SNEGSKA (reference sequence). The CDR3 spans 11 residues. The CDR3 is CSALRAYEQYF. The CDR3 nucleotides are TGCAGTGCTCTTCGCGCCTACGAGCAGTACTTC.

The chain is built from TRBV19 and TRBJ2-7; TRBD1 agrees at 7 bases. CDR3 length: 17 amino acids. V lost 5 bases and J lost 0; bases outside the gene matches: 13. Per the germline V gene, CDR1 is LNHDA and CDR2 is SQIVND (reference sequence). The CDR3 reads CASSAPRQGANSYEQYF. The CDR3 region has the DNA TGTGCCAGTAGTGCGCCCCGACAGGGTGCTAACTCCTACGAGCAGTACTTC.

V is TRBV7-8 and J is TRBJ2-2, with TRBD2 identical over 7 bases. The germline CDR1 and CDR2 sequences are SGHVS and FQNEAQ. V was clipped by 8 bases and J by 5 bases; unmatched bases: 11. The length of the CDR3 is 15 residues. The CDR3 loop reads CASRGVLALTGELFF. The CDR3 DNA reads TGTGCCAGCCGGGGGGTACTAGCGTTGACCGGGGAGCTGTTTTTT. The full variable domain, its missing parts supplied by reference TRBV7-8 and TRBJ2-2, is GAGVSQSPRYKVAKRGQDVALRCDPISGHVSLFWYQQALGQGPEFLTYFQNEAQLDKSGLPSDRFFAERPEGSVSTLKIQRTQQEDSAVYLCASRGVLALTGELFFGEGSRLTVL.

As DNA, the CDR3 is TGTGCCAGCAGCCCCAGCTTAGACTATGGCTACACCTTC. As protein: CASSPSLDYGYTF. This sequence joins TRBV4-2 and TRBJ1-2; D is uncertain. Trimming removed 4 bases from V and 3 bases from J, with 9 bases in between. Germline loops: CDR1 LGHNA, CDR2 YNFKEQ. CDR3 length: 13 amino acids.